What follows are 28 T cell receptor beta chains derived from one specimen sequenced in a study of CDR3 diversity in severe acne. MiXCR was run by TCRdb on the PCR reads, yielding one entry per CDR3 protein. The sample lists about 100,000 distinct CDR3 sequences; 51% were seen once. Source material: blood. Every receptor here comes from a male donor with acne.

A single count supports this clonotype. CDR3 sequence reads: CATSDPTGGDPYEQYF. The DNA of the CDR3 is TGTGCCACCAGTGACCCAACAGGGGGCGACCCCTACGAGCAGTACTTC. The V call is TRBV24-1, the J call TRBJ2-7, with 9 bases aligning to TRBD1. This CDR3 is 16 amino acids long. The V and J ends lost 4 bases and 2 bases, in that order; junction bases with no gene match: 8. In germline, CDR1 is KGHDR, CDR2 SFDVKD.

V usage is TRBV29-1 and J usage is TRBJ2-3; D unresolved. The CDR3 is made up of 14 amino acids. V was trimmed by 7 bases and J by 4 bases, leaving 18 bases between them. CDR1 and CDR2 from the germline V gene are SQVTM and ANQGSEA. The chain's CDR3 is CSAQRASSADTQYF. The CDR3 DNA reads as TGCAGCGCCCAGAGAGCGTCCTCTGCAGATACGCAGTATTTT.

There are many counts of this clonotype. V and J are TRBV12-3 or TRBV12-4 and TRBJ1-5; D ambiguous. The length of the CDR3 is 13 residues. Trimming removed 4 bases at V and 2 bases at J, with 6 bases between. The CDR3 protein is CASSYGGNQPQHF. The CDR3 DNA reads TGTGCCAGCAGTTACGGGGGCAATCAGCCCCAGCATTTT.

In this sample, this clonotype turned up many times. The V gene is TRBV6-5, the J gene TRBJ2-3; D remains unclear. Trimming pared 5 bases from V and 4 bases from J, leaving 16 bases between. CDR1 and CDR2 from the germline V gene are MNHEY and SVGAGI. The CDR3 runs 15 residues. CDR3 loop: CASSHLESGADTQYF. In DNA, the CDR3 is TGTGCCAGCAGTCACCTTGAGAGTGGCGCAGATACGCAGTATTTT.

The genes are TRBV6-2 or TRBV6-3 and TRBJ2-1; the match to TRBD2 covers 9 bases. In germline, CDR1 is MNHEY, CDR2 SVGEGT. The CDR3 has 16 amino acids. V was pared by 0 bases and J by 9 bases, with 9 bases of the junction left unmatched. This chain's CDR3 is CASSYSTAGGSVEQFF. CDR3 nucleotide sequence: TGTGCCAGCAGTTACTCGACAGCGGGAGGATCTGTTGAGCAGTTCTTC.

This clonotype was found many times. The V and J genes are TRBV20-1 and TRBJ2-5, with 11 bases fitting TRBD2. This CDR3 is built from 13 residues. J gave up 4 bases and V 6 bases, and 4 bases lay outside the gene matches. In germline, CDR1 is DFQATT, CDR2 SNEGSKA (reference sequence). CDR3 DNA: TGCAGTGCCCACGGACTAGCGGGAGAGACCCAGTACTTC. It translates to CSAHGLAGETQYF.

There are a few counts of this clonotype. In DNA, the CDR3 is TGTGCCAGCACCCTAGGATACAACAGGAACTATGGCTACACCTTC. It yields the protein CASTLGYNRNYGYTF. The chain is built from TRBV6-5 and TRBJ1-2; weak D call: TRBD1 (5 bases). The CDR3 has 15 amino acids. V lost 7 bases and J lost 2, with 17 bases in between. Looked up from germline, CDR1 is MNHEY and CDR2 is SVGAGI.

CDR3 coding DNA: TGCGCCAGCAGTGATAACAGGGAGACCCAGTACTTC. Protein: CASSDNRETQYF. The rearrangement links TRBV10-1 to TRBJ2-5; the D gene is possibly TRBD1 (5 bases). CDR1 and CDR2 from the germline V gene are WNHNN and SYGVQD (reference sequence). The CDR3 extends over 12 amino acids. The germline V and J ends were trimmed by 3 bases and 5 bases, with 7 bases remaining between them.

As to this clonotype: With a much larger clone just one base away, this may be a read error. The J gene is TRBJ1-2, the V gene TRBV19, with D uncertain. Germline CDR1 is LNHDA and CDR2 is SQIVND (reference sequence). The V gene lost 6 bases and the J gene lost 2 bases, with 19 bases spanning the gap. This CDR3 contains 16 residues. DNA of the CDR3: TGTGCCAGTAGCCCACCCCTACCTGGGCAGAACTATGGCTACACCTTC. Translating gives CASSPPLPGQNYGYTF. Full variable domain (remainder filled in from reference TRBV19 and TRBJ1-2): DGGITQSPKYLFRKEGQNVTLSCEQNLNHDAMYWYRQDPGQGLRLIYYSQIVNDFQKGDIAEGYSVSREKKESFPLTVTSAQKNPTAFYLCASSPPLPGQNYGYTFGSGTRLTVV.

Turning to this clonotype: One junction end disagrees with the germline gene, perhaps due to a read error. The chain employs TRBV10-3 and TRBJ2-5; D is ambiguous. This CDR3 has 12 amino acids. The germline V gene encodes CDR1 ENHRY and CDR2 SYGVKD. The CDR3 sequence: CAISEGRETQHF. The CDR3 DNA reads as TGTGCCATCAGTGAGGGTCGAGAGACCCAGCACTTC.

This clonotype was counted ten times or more. V gene TRBV29-1 combines with J gene TRBJ1-5; 9 nucleotides align to TRBD1. The junction had 10 bases not matched to a gene; V was cut back by 4 bases and J by 0 bases. The CDR3 totals 17 residues. Germline CDR1 and CDR2: SQVTM and ANQGSEA. Here the CDR3 DNA reads TGCAGCGTTGTCTGGACAGGGGATCCCCTTAGCAATCAGCCCCAGCATTTT. The encoded protein is CSVVWTGDPLSNQPQHF.

In this sample, this clonotype turned up many times. The chain has TRBV14 and TRBJ2-1; D remains unclear. Germline V lookup: CDR1 SGHDN, CDR2 FVKESK. The ends were cut back, 4 bases at V and 7 bases at J, with 5 bases in the middle. The CDR3 length is 11 residues. CDR3 in amino acids: CASSPGNEQFF. Here the CDR3 DNA reads TGTGCCAGCAGCCCTGGTAATGAGCAGTTCTTC.

This clonotype came up a few times. This chain connects TRBV9 to TRBJ1-2; 8 positions agree with TRBD1. CDR1 is SGDLS, CDR2 YYNGEE, per germline. This CDR3 is 14 amino acids long. The V gene end was trimmed by 0 bases and the J gene end by 4 bases; junction bases not matched to a gene: 2. Written as DNA, the CDR3 is TGTGCCAGCAGCGTAGGGGACAGGAGCTATGGCTACACCTTC. It specifies CASSVGDRSYGYTF.

The chain recombines TRBV28 with TRBJ2-2; D not certain. This CDR3 spans 12 amino acids. Between the trimmed V and J ends, which lost 7 bases and 0 bases, there was a span of 3 bases. CDR1 MDHEN and CDR2 SYDVKM come from the germline V gene. The CDR3 spells CASTTNTGELFF. The DNA of the CDR3 is TGTGCCAGCACGACGAACACCGGGGAGCTGTTTTTT. Drawing the rest from reference TRBV28 and TRBJ2-2, the complete variable domain is DVKVTQSSRYLVKRTGEKVFLECVQDMDHENMFWYRQDPGLGLRLIYFSYDVKMKEKGDIPEGYSVSREKKERFSLILESASTNQTSMYLCASTTNTGELFFGEGSRLTVL.

The V and J genes are TRBV7-2 and TRBJ2-7; no clear D. In germline, CDR1 is SGHTA, CDR2 FQGNSA. V was trimmed by 1 base and J by 7 bases, leaving 8 bases between them. The length of the CDR3 is 12 residues. The CDR3 DNA reads TGTGCCAGCAGCTTAGAAGGCAATGAGCAGTACTTC. Protein sequence: CASSLEGNEQYF.

In the case of this clonotype: This could be a read error, since a much larger clone is one nucleotide away. For the CDR3, the DNA is TGTGCCAGTAGCTCGACAGGGAGCTCCTACGAGCAGTACGTC. Translation: CASSSTGSSYEQYV. The rearrangement joins TRBV7-3 to TRBJ2-7; TRBD1 matches at 7 bases. Germline assignment: CDR1 SGHTA and CDR2 FQGTGA. This CDR3 has 14 residues.

This clonotype was seen more than once but under ten times. V is TRBV27 and J is TRBJ1-1; D gene ambiguous. The CDR3 extends over 14 amino acids. The germline V gene encodes CDR1 MNHEY and CDR2 SMNVEV (reference sequence). With 3 bases removed from V and 2 bases from J, the gap between germline ends came to 10 bases. The CDR3 region has the DNA TGTGCCAGCAGTTTTTCGCAGGACAACACTGAAGCTTTCTTT. It is translated as CASSFSQDNTEAFF.

This clonotype has ten or more counts. CDR3 bases: TGTGCCAGCAGCTGGCCGAGGACTAGCGGTACATACAATGAGCAGTTCTTC. Its translation: CASSWPRTSGTYNEQFF. V gene TRBV7-8 combines with J gene TRBJ2-1; 10 nucleotides agree with TRBD2. This CDR3 has 17 residues. Germline assignment: CDR1 SGHVS and CDR2 FQNEAQ. The J segment lost 4 bases and the V segment lost 4 bases, leaving 10 bases of the junction unmatched.

The chain carries TRBV25-1 and TRBJ1-2; no clear D. CDR3 size: 14 residues. Germline-derived CDR1 and CDR2 are MGHDK and SYGVNS. V was clipped by 5 bases and J by 0 bases, with 10 bases between them. DNA of the CDR3: TGTGCCAGCAGTCCATACAGCGCTAACTATGGCTACACCTTC. Translating gives CASSPYSANYGYTF.

This clonotype was observed many times. The CDR3 sequence is CASSLGDLETQYF. For the CDR3, the DNA is TGTGCCAGCAGCTTAGGAGACCTAGAGACCCAGTACTTC. The V gene is TRBV7-9, the J gene TRBJ2-5; D not certain. V shed 1 base and J shed 4 bases, with 7 bases lying between them. This CDR3 has 13 amino acids. Germline values: CDR1 SEHNR, CDR2 FQNEAQ (reference sequence).

This clonotype was recorded at least ten times. The chain couples TRBV28 to TRBJ2-5; D call uncertain. Germline loops: CDR1 MDHEN, CDR2 SYDVKM. The CDR3 consists of 13 residues. The V end lost 2 bases, the J end lost 2 bases, and 6 bases lay between the germline ends. The CDR3 bases are TGTGCCAGCAGTTTACTTCCTCAAGAGACCCAGTACTTC. This translates into CASSLLPQETQYF.

Ten or more counts support this clonotype. V usage is TRBV12-3 or TRBV12-4 and J usage is TRBJ2-3; 7 bases are shared with TRBD2. V shed 1 base and J 0 bases; nucleotides not matched to a gene: 7. CDR3 length: 17 amino acids. CDR3 bases: TGTGCCAGCAGTTTAGGTCTTCTAGCGGTAAGCACAGATACGCAGTATTTT. Translated: CASSLGLLAVSTDTQYF.

This clonotype has ten or more counts. The chain recombines TRBV4-1 with TRBJ2-6, with 14 bases aligning to TRBD2. After removal of 4 bases from V and 3 bases from J, the junction contained 2 bases not matched to a gene. This CDR3 has 17 residues. Germline V gene data show CDR1 as MGHRA and CDR2 as YSYEKL. The CDR3 nucleotides are TGCGCCAGCAGCCTGGGACTAGCGGGGGATGGGGCCAACGTCCTGACTTTC. Encoded protein: CASSLGLAGDGANVLTF.

This chain links TRBV29-1 with TRBJ1-5, with D unclear. V was shortened by 4 bases and J by 5 bases, with 6 bases between the two germline ends. This CDR3 comprises 11 residues. CDR1 is SQVTM and CDR2 is ANQGSEA in the germline V gene. The CDR3 DNA sequence: TGCAGCGTTGGAGAAGATCAGCCCCAGCATTTT. Translation gives CSVGEDQPQHF.

The sample holds one count of this clonotype. The rearrangement uses TRBV7-9 and TRBJ2-5; perhaps TRBD2 as D (5 bases). Germline lookup yields CDR1 SEHNR and CDR2 FQNEAQ (reference sequence). This CDR3 is 14 amino acids long. The V and J ends lost 1 base and 5 bases respectively, with 11 bases between them. The CDR3 is CASSLGGPGETQYF. The CDR3 bases are TGTGCCAGCAGCTTAGGAGGGCCGGGGGAGACCCAGTACTTC.

This clonotype was recorded a few times. The chain combines TRBV4-2 with TRBJ2-6, with 8 bases lining up with TRBD1. V shed 4 bases, J shed 2 bases, and the junction held 10 bases outside the gene matches. This CDR3 has 18 amino acids. The germline CDR1 and CDR2 sequences are LGHNA and YNFKEQ. The CDR3 region has the DNA TGTGCCAGCAGCCTTCCCGACAGGGGTGGCCCTGGGGCCAACGTCCTGACTTTC. This translates into CASSLPDRGGPGANVLTF.

To note about this clonotype: One base away lies a much larger clone, so this may be a sequencing read error. This chain connects TRBV2 to TRBJ1-2; a possible D gene is TRBD1 (6 bases). The CDR3 extends over 15 amino acids. The germline V gene encodes CDR1 SNHLY and CDR2 FYNNEI. The DNA for the CDR3 is TGTGCCAGCAGTGCTACAGGGACCTCCTTCTATGGCCACACCTTC. It encodes CASSATGTSFYGHTF.

The V gene is TRBV20-1, the J gene TRBJ1-2; TRBD1 is a possible D gene (5 bases). CDR1 DFQATT and CDR2 SNEGSKA come from the germline V gene (reference sequence). Deletions cut 0 bases from V and 4 bases from J, with 12 bases between. This CDR3 has 14 residues. CDR3 sequence reads: CSAREIGAGYGYTF. The CDR3 coding sequence is TGCAGTGCTAGAGAGATCGGGGCCGGCTATGGCTACACCTTC.